This T cell receptor (beta chain) was sequenced for a study of blood T cell repertoires in COVID-19. Study-wide context: COVID-19 samples from acute and convalescent phases originated in the United States, Italy and Spain. T cells, B-cell-depleted T cells, or PBMCs supplied cDNA or gDNA.

From germline, CDR1 is KGHSH and CDR2 LQKENI. V was trimmed by 0 bases and J by 5 bases, leaving 10 bases between them. CDR3 length: 14 residues. Data came from immunoSEQ multiplex PCR; TCRdb stores just in-frame clones and leaves some out. The profile shows 350,000 to 500,000 clones, approximately 90% of them singletons. The sequenced material came from peripheral blood. The receptor was derived from a man between 18 and 35 years old with COVID-19, enrolled during active disease. The chain recombines TRBV18 with TRBJ2-5; D is unclear. As DNA, the CDR3 is TGTGCCAGCTCACCACCGGGCATGACGGAGACCCAGTACTTC. This codes for CASSPPGMTETQYF.